Following are 22 T cell receptor beta chains from one sample sequenced in a study of technical replicates of blood from a handful of donors. Generated by immunoSEQ multiplex PCR, the TCRdb table keeps only in-frame clones and is missing some. The sample consists of about 83,000 clones, about 92% of them appearing once. Sequenced input: T cells isolated from PBMCs. These receptors all come from a human donor in good health.

This chain links TRBV5-6 with TRBJ2-7; 8 positions agree with TRBD1. In germline, CDR1 is SGHDT, CDR2 YYEEEE. The CDR3 contains 14 residues. Trimming at V came to 5 bases and at J to 3 bases, leaving 7 bases not matched to a gene. CDR3 DNA: TGTGCCAGCAGGGCTGCCGACAGGGGCTACGAGCAGTACTTC. It codes for CASRAADRGYEQYF.

The V and J genes are TRBV6-5 and TRBJ2-3; TRBD2 might be the D (6 bases). Trimming left V 7 bases short and J 2 bases short, with 13 bases between. The germline CDR1 and CDR2 sequences are MNHEY and SVGAGI. The CDR3 extends over 14 amino acids. The DNA of the CDR3 is TGTGCCAGCACCCGTCTAGCGAACACAGATACGCAGTATTTT. This sequence encodes CASTRLANTDTQYF.

The CDR3 is CASRRSETQYF. CDR3 coding DNA: TGTGCCAGCCGGAGAAGCGAGACCCAGTACTTC. This chain connects TRBV6-1 to TRBJ2-5; the D is unclear. Trimming took 8 bases from V and 5 from J, leaving 9 bases between them. CDR3 length: 11 amino acids. Germline loops: CDR1 MNHNS, CDR2 SASEGT.

The chain uses TRBV5-6 and TRBJ2-1, with TRBD2 matching 9 bases. V was clipped by 5 bases and J by 2 bases; unmatched bases: 5. CDR1 is SGHDT and CDR2 is YYEEEE in the germline V gene. This CDR3 spans 15 amino acids. Here the CDR3 reads CASSPASGAYNEQFF. The CDR3 DNA reads TGTGCCAGCAGTCCTGCTAGCGGGGCCTACAATGAGCAGTTCTTC. Complete variable domain (other parts from reference TRBV5-6 and TRBJ2-1): DAGVTQSPTHLIKTRGQQVTLRCSPKSGHDTVSWYQQALGQGPQFIFQYYEEEERQRGNFPDRFSGHQFPNYSSELNVNALLLGDSALYLCASSPASGAYNEQFFGPGTRLTVL.

The genes are TRBV10-3 and TRBJ1-1; 7 positions agree with TRBD1. This CDR3 region has 17 residues. J was trimmed by 2 bases and V by 6 bases; bases with no gene match: 15. Looked up from germline, CDR1 is ENHRY and CDR2 is SYGVKD. The CDR3, as DNA: TGTGCCATCAGGGGCTATGGCCGGGACAGCCTAAACACTGAAGCTTTCTTT. Its protein is CAIRGYGRDSLNTEAFF.

The chain recombines TRBV19 with TRBJ1-1; D remains unclear. This CDR3 has 14 residues. Germline CDR1 LNHDA, CDR2 SQIVND (reference sequence). The V and J ends lost 0 bases and 0 bases respectively, with 5 bases between them. The CDR3 reads CASSIDLMNTEAFF. The CDR3, as DNA: TGTGCCAGTAGTATAGATCTAATGAACACTGAAGCTTTCTTT.

J is TRBJ2-6 and V is TRBV6-5; D ambiguous. The V gene lost 5 bases and the J gene lost 4 bases, with 9 bases spanning the gap. Germline-derived CDR1 and CDR2 are MNHEY and SVGAGI. This CDR3 contains 14 residues. Written as DNA, the CDR3 is TGTGCCAGCAGTCCCCTACCCGGGGCCAACGTCCTGACTTTC. Its translation is CASSPLPGANVLTF.

The chain is built from TRBV4-2 and TRBJ2-7; TRBD2 agrees at 12 bases. Germline loops: CDR1 LGHNA, CDR2 YNFKEQ. V gave up 1 base and J gave up 6 bases; unmatched junction bases: 4. This CDR3 contains 15 residues. The CDR3 reads CASSQALAGGPEQYF. The CDR3 nucleotides read TGTGCCAGCAGCCAAGCACTAGCGGGAGGCCCCGAGCAGTACTTC.

V is TRBV19 and J is TRBJ2-3; 8 nucleotides match TRBD1. The germline V gene has CDR1 LNHDA and CDR2 SQIVND (reference sequence). This CDR3 spans 18 amino acids. Trimming at V came to 3 bases and at J to 3 bases, leaving 14 bases not matched to a gene. The CDR3 DNA reads as TGTGCCAGTAGTATTGTCCAGGGGGCTTTTGGGAGTACAGATACGCAGTATTTT. Translation: CASSIVQGAFGSTDTQYF.

In nucleotides, the CDR3 is TGTGCCAGCAGTTACGGGGATCTTTCATGGGCTTTCTTT. Translation gives CASSYGDLSWAFF. This chain joins TRBV27 and TRBJ1-1, with D hard to call. V shed 4 bases and J shed 11 bases, with 17 bases lying between them. The CDR3 length is 13 residues. CDR1 is MNHEY and CDR2 is SMNVEV in the germline V gene (reference sequence).

The V call is TRBV6-5, the J call TRBJ2-1; 9 bases match TRBD1. The CDR3 is 12 amino acids. Germline lookup yields CDR1 MNHEY and CDR2 SVGAGI. With V trimmed by 9 bases and J by 6 bases, 3 bases remained unmatched. CDR3 residues: CARGQGGNEQFF. CDR3 coding DNA: TGTGCCAGGGGACAGGGAGGCAATGAGCAGTTCTTC.

V is TRBV11-2 and J is TRBJ2-7; possibly TRBD1 for D (7 bases). There are 14 residues in the CDR3. V lost 5 bases, J lost 4 bases, and 15 bases lay in between. Germline V gene data show CDR1 as SGHAT and CDR2 as FQNNGV. CDR3 nucleotide sequence: TGTGCCAGCAGCGTCATGACAGGGAGGTACGAGCAGTACTTC. Amino acid sequence: CASSVMTGRYEQYF.

The gene calls are TRBV4-2 and TRBJ2-5; D gene ambiguous. V dropped 1 base and J dropped 2 bases, with 8 bases sitting between them. Germline CDR1 reads LGHNA; CDR2 reads YNFKEQ. This CDR3 has 14 amino acids. CDR3 nucleotide sequence: TGTGCCAGCAGCCAAGGAGGTGGGCAAGAGACCCAGTACTTC. This codes for CASSQGGGQETQYF.

The chain joins TRBV18 to TRBJ2-7, with a tentative D call TRBD2 (7 bases). Trimming shortened V by 1 base and J by 3 bases, and 13 bases separated the two germline ends. From germline, CDR1 is KGHSH and CDR2 LQKENI. The CDR3 is 15 amino acids. The CDR3 nucleotides read TGTGCCAGCTCACCACATTCGGGGGGCAACTACGAGCAGTACTTC. This sequence encodes CASSPHSGGNYEQYF.

V is TRBV6-4 and J is TRBJ2-3, with D possibly TRBD1 on 6 matching bases. V was shortened by 6 bases and J by 2 bases, with 18 bases between the two germline ends. Germline lookup yields CDR1 MRHNA and CDR2 SNTAGT. CDR3 length: 16 residues. CDR3 residues: CASSKDSQGPTDTQYF. The CDR3 bases are TGTGCCAGCAGCAAGGACAGTCAAGGCCCCACAGATACGCAGTATTTT.

This chain joins TRBV6-1 and TRBJ2-7; no definite D call. CDR3 length: 12 residues. The V and J ends lost 8 bases and 0 bases respectively, with 8 bases between them. Per the germline V gene, CDR1 is MNHNS and CDR2 is SASEGT. The CDR3 is CASVRSSYEQYF. CDR3 sequence (DNA): TGTGCCAGCGTGAGGAGCTCCTACGAGCAGTACTTC.

The chain joins TRBV29-1 to TRBJ2-1, with 12 bases matching TRBD2. The CDR3 spans 14 residues. Germline trimming cut 4 bases from V and 8 bases from J; bases unmatched to any gene: 6. Germline V lookup: CDR1 SQVTM, CDR2 ANQGSEA. The CDR3 DNA sequence: TGCAGCGTTGGGACGCTAGCGGGGGGGGATGAGCAGTTCTTC. Translating it yields CSVGTLAGGDEQFF.

The chain carries TRBV4-1 and TRBJ2-7, with D possibly TRBD1 on 6 matching bases. V was pared by 3 bases and J by 5 bases, with 17 bases between. Germline V gene sequence: CDR1 MGHRA, CDR2 YSYEKL. The CDR3 is 15 residues long. The CDR3 here is CASSHRGPRAHEQYF. The CDR3 region has the DNA TGCGCCAGCAGCCACAGGGGCCCGCGGGCCCACGAGCAGTACTTC.

The chain carries TRBV5-4 and TRBJ1-2, with D perhaps TRBD1 (6 bases). V lost 1 base, J lost 3 bases, and 13 bases lay in between. Germline CDR1 SGHNT, CDR2 YYREEE (reference sequence). This CDR3 is built from 15 residues. CDR3 in DNA: TGTGCCAGCAGCTTGAGAGGCGACAGGCACTATGGCTACACCTTC. It codes for CASSLRGDRHYGYTF.

The V and J genes are TRBV10-1 and TRBJ2-1; 11 bases are shared with TRBD2. V trimming: 11 bases; J trimming: 10 bases; junction bases outside the gene matches: 10. The CDR3 is 13 residues long. From germline, CDR1 is WNHNN and CDR2 SYGVQD (reference sequence). The CDR3 is CAASPGLAAEQFF. The CDR3 nucleotides are TGCGCCGCGTCACCGGGACTAGCGGCCGAGCAGTTCTTC.

The DNA for the CDR3 is TGTGCCAGCAGTATTGGACAGAACACCGGGGAGCTGTTTTTT. Protein: CASSIGQNTGELFF. The rearrangement uses TRBV6-1 and TRBJ2-2; D might be TRBD1 (5 bases). This CDR3 region has 14 residues. The germline gives CDR1 MNHNS, CDR2 SASEGT. Trimming stripped 5 bases from V and 1 base from J, with 8 bases between.

V is TRBV20-1 and J is TRBJ2-2; perhaps TRBD1 as D (5 bases). V was clipped by 6 bases and J by 13 bases, with 15 bases between them. Germline V CDR1 and CDR2: DFQATT, SNEGSKA (reference sequence). The CDR3 extends over 11 amino acids. In nucleotides, the CDR3 is TGCAGTGCCAGTCGAAGGGGAAGGCTGTTTTTT. It codes for CSASRRGRLFF.